A selection of T cell receptor beta chains follows, all from one sample in a study of technical replicates of blood from several donors. Here immunoSEQ multiplex PCR was the method, and the copy in TCRdb shows in-frame clones only, minus some. The sample has roughly 82,000 clones; around nine tenths are singletons. Sequencing input: T cells isolated from PBMCs. The origin of the receptors is a human donor in good health. The CDR3 runs from the conserved cysteine through the conserved F or W. The D gene is left open where the match is weak. For some rows the clone size is stated as once, few or many, or as a class when expanded; others skip it.

d_gene,v_gene,j_gene,abundance,CDR3nt,CDR3aa
.,TRBV6-5,TRBJ1-2,.,TGTGCCAGCAGTTACTCGACCTCGGGAGATGGCTACACCTTC,CASSYSTSGDGYTF
TRBD1,TRBV12-5,TRBJ1-5,.,TGTGCTAGTGGTTCGGACAGGAGCAATCAGCCCCAGCATTTT,CASGSDRSNQPQHF
.,TRBV11-3,TRBJ2-7,.,TGTGCCAGCAGCTTCAGTGACTCCTACGAGCAGTACTTC,CASSFSDSYEQYF
.,TRBV18,TRBJ2-2,.,TGTGCCAGCTCACCGAGAAACACCGGGGAGCTGTTTTTT,CASSPRNTGELFF
.,TRBV28,TRBJ1-4,.,TGTGCCAGCAGGGAGAGGGCACGGCGGAAACTGTTTTTT,CASRERARRKLFF
TRBD1,TRBV5-1,TRBJ1-4,.,TGCGCCAGCCGGGACAGGGTTGGAAATGAAAAACTGTTTTTT,CASRDRVGNEKLFF
.,TRBV5-4,TRBJ1-4,.,TGTGCCAGCAGCTTGGGACAGACGAATGAAAAACTGTTTTTT,CASSLGQTNEKLFF
TRBD1,TRBV18,TRBJ2-5,.,TGTGCCAGCTCACCCATGGGACAGAAGGCTGAGACCCAGTACTTC,CASSPMGQKAETQYF
.,TRBV6-5,TRBJ2-2,.,TGTGCCAGCAGTTACTCGTACAGGACGAACACCGGGGAGCTGTTTTTT,CASSYSYRTNTGELFF
.,TRBV2,TRBJ2-7,.,TGTGCCAGCGGCGGCACCTACGAGCAGTACTTC,CASGGTYEQYF
TRBD1,TRBV5-5,TRBJ2-7,.,TGTGCCAGCAGCTTGTATCAGGGGGCCTACGAGCAGTACTTC,CASSLYQGAYEQYF
.,TRBV25-1,TRBJ2-7,.,TGTGCCAGCATCCCCCCCCCTGAGCAGTACTTC,CASIPPPEQYF
.,TRBV28,TRBJ1-1,.,TGTGCCAGCAGTTCCAGGGCGAACACTGAAGCTTTCTTT,CASSSRANTEAFF
TRBD1,TRBV7-6,TRBJ2-7,once,TGTGCCAGCGAAAAGACAGGGATAAAATCCTACGAGCAGTACTTC,CASEKTGIKSYEQYF
.,TRBV30,TRBJ2-2,.,TGTGCCTGGGCGGGGGGACAGGGGAACACCGGGGAGCTGTTTTTT,CAWAGGQGNTGELFF
.,TRBV6-5,TRBJ2-7,.,TGTGCCAGCAGTTACTCGGTCCAGGGGGGCCTAAGGGAGCAGTACTTC,CASSYSVQGGLREQYF
.,TRBV19,TRBJ1-2,.,TGTGCCAGTAGTATGTCAGGGTCAGGCTACACCTTC,CASSMSGSGYTF
TRBD1,TRBV27,TRBJ1-5,.,TGTGCCAGCAGTCTACGACAGGGGAATCAGCCCCAGCATTTT,CASSLRQGNQPQHF
TRBD2,TRBV13,TRBJ2-5,once,TGTGCCAGCAGCTTAGGTGGGAGGGGACAAGAGACCCAGTACTTC,CASSLGGRGQETQYF
.,TRBV28,TRBJ1-1,.,TGTGCCAGCAGTCCCAGACAGGCGGGTAGCACTGAAGCTTTCTTT,CASSPRQAGSTEAFF
TRBD2,TRBV6-1,TRBJ2-1,.,TGTGCCAGCTTGTTAGCGGGAGTCTATGAGCAGTTCTTC,CASLLAGVYEQFF
TRBD1,TRBV4-1,TRBJ2-7,.,TGCGCCAGCAGCCAGGGACAGGGGACCTTATACGAGCAGTACTTC,CASSQGQGTLYEQYF
.,TRBV2,TRBJ1-5,.,TGTGCCAGCAACCCCCCAGATTTCAATCAGCCCCAGCATTTT,CASNPPDFNQPQHF
TRBD2,TRBV28,TRBJ2-7,.,TGTGCCAGCAGTTTATGGGGATTGACTAGCGGGAGAACCAGACCTTACGAGCAGTACTTC,CASSLWGLTSGRTRPYEQYF
.,TRBV2,TRBJ2-5,.,TGTGCCAGCAGTCAGGAATCTATACAGGCCCAGTACTTC,CASSQESIQAQYF
TRBD2,TRBV7-6,TRBJ2-5,.,TGTGCCAGCAGCACGGGACTAGCGAATGGAGAGACCCAGTACTTC,CASSTGLANGETQYF
.,TRBV19,TRBJ2-7,.,TGTGCCAGTAGTATTCTCGGGAGTTCCTCCTACGAGCAGTACTTC,CASSILGSSSYEQYF
TRBD1,TRBV28,TRBJ2-7,.,TGTGCCAGCAGTTACCCGGGACAGGGGGCATACGAGCAGTACTTC,CASSYPGQGAYEQYF